This passage covers 7 T cell receptor beta chains from one sample sequenced in a study of regulatory T cells in long-lasting Graves disease. Arm-PCR of CDR3 regions and iRepertoire HTBI primers were the basis on which TCR beta libraries were built. TCRdb reanalysed the multiplex PCR reads using MiXCR and keeps one entry per CDR3 protein. Of a few hundred thousand distinct CDR3 sequences in the sample, approximately 16% were seen once. The time point here: newly diagnosed GD, antithyroid drugs for less than 3 months. PBMCs provided the RNA from which the TCR library was made. These data were also filed under a second study, of T cells in Graves' hyperthyroidism and ophthalmopathy.

The source was peripheral blood mononuclear cells (PBMCs), collected at new diagnosis, from a patient treated with antithyroid drugs. The receptors come from a woman aged 40 to 55 with Graves disease.

This clonotype was counted many times. The rearrangement uses TRBV6-5 and TRBJ2-2; 10 bases align to TRBD2. The CDR3 runs to 16 residues. The junction had 4 bases not matched to a gene; V was cut back by 0 bases and J by 6 bases. Germline CDR1 is MNHEY and CDR2 is SVGAGI. The CDR3, as DNA: TGTGCCAGCAGTTACTCGAAGCTAGCGGGAGCCGGGGAGCTGTTTTTT. It codes for CASSYSKLAGAGELFF.

This clonotype was seen at least ten times. CDR3 in DNA: TGTGCCAGCAACGAAAATACCGGGGAGCTGTTTTTT. The encoded protein is CASNENTGELFF. V usage is TRBV11-3 and J usage is TRBJ2-2, with unresolved D. CDR1 is SGHNT, CDR2 YENEEA, per germline. The length of the CDR3 is 12 residues. Deletions cut 7 bases from V and 5 bases from J, with 8 bases between.

This clonotype was recorded at least ten times. This chain joins TRBV28 and TRBJ2-1; 7 nucleotides match TRBD2. This CDR3 is 15 amino acids long. Germline loops: CDR1 MDHEN, CDR2 SYDVKM. Trimming at V came to 3 bases and at J to 9 bases, leaving 11 bases not matched to a gene. DNA of the CDR3: TGTGCCAGCAGTTTTGGCGGGAGCATGTTTGGTGAGCAGTTCTTC. Translated, it gives CASSFGGSMFGEQFF.

This clonotype was recorded at least ten times. J is TRBJ1-1 and V is TRBV2; possible D gene TRBD1, 6 bases. Germline lookup yields CDR1 SNHLY and CDR2 FYNNEI. The V gene lost 6 bases and the J gene lost 3 bases, with 20 bases spanning the gap. The CDR3 runs to 16 residues. The CDR3 reads CASRFRGGAHDTEAFF. The CDR3 DNA is TGTGCCAGCAGATTTAGAGGGGGGGCTCATGACACTGAAGCTTTCTTT.

This clonotype was counted many times. The V gene is TRBV5-1, the J gene TRBJ1-2; 8 nucleotides align to TRBD1. Germline CDR1 and CDR2: SGHRS and YFSETQ. This CDR3 has 15 residues. J gave up 8 bases and V 4 bases, and 13 bases lay outside the gene matches. DNA for the CDR3: TGCGCCAGCAGCCCGGCCGGGACAGGACCCCAGGGCTACACCTTC. Translation gives CASSPAGTGPQGYTF.

Many counts were recorded for this clonotype. This chain uses TRBV28 with TRBJ2-6, with D perhaps given as TRBD1 or TRBD2 (6 bases each). Germline V gene lookup returns CDR1 MDHEN and CDR2 SYDVKM. V lost 2 bases and J 2 bases, leaving 16 bases between the germline ends. The length of the CDR3 is 18 residues. The CDR3 here is CASSLQGGRGPGANVLTF. CDR3 nucleotides: TGTGCCAGCAGTTTACAGGGAGGTCGGGGGCCTGGGGCCAACGTCCTGACTTTC.

The chain is built from TRBV18 and TRBJ1-2, with D possibly TRBD1 on 6 matching bases. The CDR3 is made up of 15 amino acids. Trimming removed 4 bases at V and 4 bases at J, with 16 bases between. The germline gives CDR1 KGHSH, CDR2 LQKENI. CDR3 sequence: CASSRGQGSGYGYTF. The CDR3 DNA sequence: TGTGCCAGCTCACGCGGGCAGGGGTCAGGCTATGGCTACACCTTC.